This passage covers 21 T cell receptor beta chains from one sample sequenced in a study of radiotherapy plus CTLA-4 blockade in lung cancer. The repertoire was sequenced with immunoSEQ multiplex PCR; TCRdb's copy has only in-frame clones and lacks some. Of around 100,000 clones detected, roughly four fifths appear once; the ten largest clones hold 3% to 4%. Specimen: peripheral blood, collected from a patient treated with radiotherapy plus ipilimumab. These receptors all stem from a human donor with non-small cell lung cancer that progressed on radiotherapy plus ipilimumab. Some clones in this sample may be carry-over from other donors' samples.

This chain connects TRBV5-1 to TRBJ2-3; D remains unclear. From germline, CDR1 is SGHRS and CDR2 YFSETQ. The CDR3 consists of 16 residues. Trimming left V 1 base short and J 2 bases short, with 14 bases between. The CDR3, as DNA: TGCGCCAGCAGCTTGCCTCCAGGAAAGTCCACAGATACGCAGTATTTT. Translated: CASSLPPGKSTDTQYF.

The rearrangement uses TRBV5-1 and TRBJ2-2; D is uncertain. Germline values: CDR1 SGHRS, CDR2 YFSETQ. Trimming took 1 base from V and 4 from J, leaving 11 bases between them. CDR3 length: 15 residues. The CDR3 sequence: CASSLISPPTGELFF. In DNA, the CDR3 is TGCGCCAGCAGCTTGATCTCCCCGCCCACCGGGGAGCTGTTTTTT. Full variable domain (rest looked up from reference TRBV5-1 and TRBJ2-2): KAGVTQTPRYLIKTRGQQVTLSCSPISGHRSVSWYQQTPGQGLQFLFEYFSETQRNKGNFPGRFSGRQFSNSRSEMNVSTLELGDSALYLCASSLISPPTGELFFGEGSRLTVL.

The V gene is TRBV29-1, the J gene TRBJ2-3; perhaps TRBD1 as D (6 bases). The CDR3 is 13 residues long. Trimming cost V 5 bases and J 4 bases, with 13 bases left between them. Per germline, CDR1 SQVTM and CDR2 ANQGSEA. CDR3: CSVRTGRADTQYF. As DNA, the CDR3 is TGCAGCGTTCGAACAGGGCGAGCAGATACGCAGTATTTT.

V gene TRBV5-1 combines with J gene TRBJ2-5; possible D gene TRBD2, 7 bases. The last part of the DNA fits TRBJ2-7 better; the J call may be wrong. CDR1 and CDR2 (germline): SGHRS, YFSETQ. This CDR3 region has 14 residues. The DNA for the CDR3 is TGCGCCAGCAGCTTGTATAGGGGGGGCTACGAGCAGTACTTC. It specifies CASSLYRGGYEQYF.

The chain links TRBV6-5 to TRBJ1-1; D is undetermined. Deletions cut 7 bases from V and 6 bases from J, with 18 bases between. This CDR3 region has 14 residues. The germline CDR1 and CDR2 sequences are MNHEY and SVGAGI. Here the CDR3 reads CASTRTYLDAEAFF. The CDR3, as DNA: TGTGCCAGCACCCGGACCTATTTGGACGCTGAAGCTTTCTTT.

The chain employs TRBV30 and TRBJ1-1, with D uncertain. The CDR3 runs to 13 residues. The V gene lost 0 bases and the J gene lost 2 bases, with 7 bases spanning the gap. CDR1 is GTSNPN, CDR2 SVGIG, per germline (reference sequence). The CDR3, as DNA: TGTGCCTGGAGTGTACAGAGTAACACTGAAGCTTTCTTT. It specifies CAWSVQSNTEAFF.

The V and J genes are TRBV13 and TRBJ1-1; the D gene is possibly TRBD1 (5 bases). V was clipped by 4 bases and J by 1 base, with 16 bases between them. CDR1 is PRHDT and CDR2 is FYEKMQ in the germline V gene (reference sequence). This CDR3 contains 16 residues. The CDR3 loop reads CASSSLSGITNTEAFF. In DNA, the CDR3 is TGTGCCAGCAGCTCCTTATCAGGGATAACGAACACTGAAGCTTTCTTT.

The chain combines TRBV5-1 with TRBJ2-2; no reliable D call. V lost 5 bases and J 1 base, leaving 9 bases between the germline ends. Germline V gene lookup returns CDR1 SGHRS and CDR2 YFSETQ. The length of the CDR3 is 14 residues. CDR3 sequence: CASRRNLNTGELFF. The CDR3 nucleotides read TGCGCCAGCAGGCGGAATTTGAACACCGGGGAGCTGTTTTTT.

The J gene is TRBJ2-2, the V gene TRBV4-3; the D gene is possibly TRBD1 (5 bases). Germline values: CDR1 LGHNA, CDR2 YSLEER. The CDR3 covers 16 residues. The V and J ends lost 2 bases and 5 bases respectively, with 15 bases between them. CDR3 region: CASSQWGQGWTGELFF. CDR3 bases: TGCGCCAGCAGCCAATGGGGCCAGGGTTGGACCGGGGAGCTGTTTTTT.

The J gene is TRBJ2-5, the V gene TRBV4-3, with D tentatively TRBD1 (5 bases). Germline CDR1 reads LGHNA; CDR2 reads YSLEER. Trimming left V 0 bases short and J 4 bases short, with 12 bases between. The CDR3 covers 15 residues. The CDR3 is CASSQDGSRAETQYF. The CDR3 nucleotides are TGCGCCAGCAGCCAAGATGGAAGCAGGGCAGAGACCCAGTACTTC.

In the case of this clone: The same CDR3 is also encoded by other DNA sequences in this sample. The chain carries TRBV5-1 and TRBJ1-1; 10 positions match TRBD1. Trimming took 0 bases from V and 5 from J; bases not matched to a gene: 1. The CDR3 has 14 amino acids. In germline, CDR1 is SGHRS, CDR2 YFSETQ. CDR3 amino acids: CASSLGTGGTEAFF. The DNA of the CDR3 is TGCGCCAGCAGCTTGGGGACAGGGGGAACTGAAGCTTTCTTT.

This chain uses TRBV5-5 with TRBJ1-1; perhaps TRBD1 as D (5 bases). Germline lookup yields CDR1 SGHKS and CDR2 YYEKEE (reference sequence). Deletions cut 0 bases from V and 8 bases from J, with 11 bases between. This CDR3 region has 13 residues. The DNA of the CDR3 is TGTGCCAGCAGCTTGGTGGGGGACTTAGAAGCTTTCTTT. It is translated as CASSLVGDLEAFF.

The chain uses TRBV11-2 and TRBJ2-5, with 12 bases aligning to TRBD2. CDR3 length equals 14 residues. V trimming: 2 bases; J trimming: 5 bases; junction bases outside the gene matches: 0. Germline loops: CDR1 SGHAT, CDR2 FQNNGV. The CDR3 region is CASSLTSGGETQYF. The CDR3 DNA is TGTGCCAGCAGCTTAACTAGCGGGGGGGAGACCCAGTACTTC.

V and J are TRBV6-5 and TRBJ1-2, with TRBD1 matching 7 bases. Germline V gives CDR1 MNHEY, CDR2 SVGAGI. CDR3 length: 14 amino acids. The ends lost 7 bases at V and 6 bases at J; junction bases unmatched: 11. CDR3 nucleotides: TGTGCCAGCACCTTGAAACAGGGGATTCATGGCTACACCTTC. Protein product: CASTLKQGIHGYTF.

This chain connects TRBV27 to TRBJ2-1, with 8 bases that match TRBD2. The CDR3 spans 16 residues. The junction had 15 bases not matched to a gene; V was cut back by 4 bases and J by 10 bases. Germline-derived CDR1 and CDR2 are MNHEY and SMNVEV (reference sequence). Here the CDR3 reads CASSSTSGGRLFEQFF. CDR3 DNA: TGTGCCAGCAGTTCCACCAGCGGGGGCCGCCTATTCGAGCAGTTCTTC.

J is TRBJ1-1 and V is TRBV18, with a possible D match to TRBD1 (5 bases). The germline V gene has CDR1 KGHSH and CDR2 LQKENI. CDR3 length: 14 residues. Between the trimmed V and J ends, which lost 3 bases and 4 bases, there was a span of 12 bases. The CDR3 DNA sequence: TGTGCCAGCTCACCCGGGACCTGGGGCACTGAAGCTTTCTTT. It yields the protein CASSPGTWGTEAFF.

This clone occurred a few times. The chain recombines TRBV12-5 with TRBJ1-1, with D possibly matching TRBD1 (6 bases). The CDR3 runs to 14 residues. Trimming left V 5 bases short and J 1 base short, with 11 bases between. Germline-derived CDR1 and CDR2 are LGHNT and FRNRAP. In DNA, the CDR3 is TGTGCTAGTGGTCCAGGGACAACGAACACTGAAGCTTTCTTT. Encoded protein: CASGPGTTNTEAFF. Together with reference TRBV12-5 and TRBJ1-1, the CDR3 gives the full variable domain: DARVTQTPRHKVTEMGQEVTMRCQPILGHNTVFWYRQTMMQGLELLAYFRNRAPLDDSGMPKDRFSAEMPDATLATLKIQPSEPRDSAVYFCASGPGTTNTEAFFGQGTRLTVV.

The V call is TRBV2, the J call TRBJ1-2; tentative D call: TRBD1 (6 bases). The ends were cut back, 3 bases at V and 6 bases at J, with 17 bases in the middle. The CDR3 is made up of 15 amino acids. Germline V lookup: CDR1 SNHLY, CDR2 FYNNEI. CDR3 sequence reads: CASSDGWTDGNGYTF. For the CDR3, the DNA is TGTGCCAGCAGTGATGGGTGGACAGACGGCAATGGCTACACCTTC.

This chain connects TRBV6-5 to TRBJ2-7; D not certain. The ends were cut back, 5 bases at V and 4 bases at J, with 6 bases in the middle. Germline-derived CDR1 and CDR2 are MNHEY and SVGAGI. This CDR3 comprises 11 residues. The CDR3 sequence: CASSNRYEQYF. The CDR3 nucleotides are TGTGCCAGCAGTAACAGATACGAGCAGTACTTC.

This chain connects TRBV10-3 to TRBJ2-7; D unclear. The ends were cut back, 0 bases at V and 6 bases at J, with 6 bases in the middle. Per germline, CDR1 ENHRY and CDR2 SYGVKD. The CDR3 consists of 12 residues. The CDR3 spells CAISESSPEQYF. The CDR3 DNA follows: TGTGCCATCAGTGAGTCATCCCCCGAGCAGTACTTC.

CDR3 DNA sequence: TGTGCCAGCTCACCGCAAAAGGGACAGGTAAACGAGCAGTACTTC. As protein: CASSPQKGQVNEQYF. The rearrangement uses TRBV18 and TRBJ2-7, with 8 bases fitting TRBD1. CDR1 and CDR2 from the germline V gene are KGHSH and LQKENI. With V trimmed by 3 bases and J by 5 bases, 9 bases remained unmatched. The CDR3 runs 15 residues.